One sample yielded the 26 T cell receptor beta chains listed below, sequenced in a study of human T cells and chemical hapten exposure. MiXCR, run by TCRdb on the RACE reads, gives a single entry per CDR3 protein. Among tens of thousands of distinct CDR3 sequences listed, roughly 7.6% were seen once. Time point denoted: patch test 1, 2 weeks after DPC sensitization. The treatment here: therapeutic diphenylcyclopropenone sensitization with weekly scalp DPC. Sequencing used whole blood, obtained in connection with sensitization to the hapten diphenylcyclopropenone (DPC). The source is a woman in her 30s with alopecia areata. Some clones in this sample may be carry-over from other donors' samples.

The table lists this clonotype with many counts. This chain uses TRBV7-2 with TRBJ1-2; no clear D. With 0 bases removed from V and 0 bases from J, the gap between germline ends came to 5 bases. CDR1 SGHTA and CDR2 FQGNSA come from the germline V gene. The CDR3 is 14 amino acids. Here the CDR3 reads CASSLATANYGYTF. CDR3 sequence (DNA): TGTGCCAGCAGCTTAGCCACAGCTAACTATGGCTACACCTTC.

The V and J genes are TRBV19 and TRBJ1-2, with 12 bases lining up with TRBD1. Germline V gene sequence: CDR1 LNHDA, CDR2 SQIVND (reference sequence). The J segment lost 7 bases and the V segment lost 3 bases, leaving 9 bases of the junction unmatched. The CDR3 runs 16 residues. The DNA of the CDR3 is TGTGCCAGTAGTATGGGGACAGGGGGCGCCTTCAGTGGCTACACCTTC. It is translated as CASSMGTGGAFSGYTF.

CDR3 coding DNA: TGTGCCAGCAGCCAGGACCTTCGTCGTGAGCAGTTCTTC. Its translation: CASSQDLRREQFF. This chain connects TRBV7-2 to TRBJ2-1; D is unclear. The CDR3 extends over 13 amino acids. V gave up 5 bases and J gave up 9 bases, with 14 bases separating them. Germline loops: CDR1 SGHTA, CDR2 FQGNSA.

This clonotype was seen only a few times. The chain is built from TRBV5-8 and TRBJ1-1, with D possibly matching TRBD1 (5 bases). Trimming took 0 bases from V and 5 from J, leaving 8 bases between them. This CDR3 contains 13 residues. The germline V gene has CDR1 SGHTS and CDR2 YDEGEE. This CDR3 reads CASSLAGRTEAFF. CDR3 nucleotide sequence: TGTGCCAGCAGCTTGGCAGGGAGGACTGAAGCTTTCTTT.

This clonotype has ten or more counts. This chain uses TRBV10-3 with TRBJ2-7, with D possibly matching TRBD1 (5 bases). Trimming pared 10 bases from V and 6 bases from J, leaving 13 bases between. Germline V gene data show CDR1 as ENHRY and CDR2 as SYGVKD. The CDR3 has 11 amino acids. DNA for the CDR3: TGTGCCACCGTTCAGGGTCGCGAGCAGTACTTC. It specifies CATVQGREQYF.

This sequence joins TRBV27 and TRBJ1-5; TRBD1 might be the D (6 bases). The germline CDR1 and CDR2 sequences are MNHEY and SMNVEV (reference sequence). The CDR3 runs to 16 residues. Trimming removed 5 bases at V and 3 bases at J, with 17 bases between. The CDR3 loop reads CASSPNLGTINQPQHF. The CDR3 DNA is TGTGCCAGCAGTCCCAATCTTGGGACAATCAATCAGCCCCAGCATTTT.

The genes are TRBV3-1 and TRBJ2-3; 7 bases agree with TRBD1. Germline trimming cut 6 bases from V and 2 bases from J; bases unmatched to any gene: 11. Germline values: CDR1 LGHDT, CDR2 YNNKEL (reference sequence). This CDR3 contains 16 residues. The CDR3 loop is CASRRGKGAPTDTQYF. The CDR3 region has the DNA TGTGCCAGCAGAAGGGGGAAGGGGGCCCCCACAGATACGCAGTATTTT.

Many counts were recorded for this clonotype. This chain joins TRBV5-6 and TRBJ1-2; tentatively, D is TRBD1 (6 bases). This CDR3 has 13 amino acids. Trimming took 1 base from V and 8 from J, leaving 12 bases between them. From germline, CDR1 is SGHDT and CDR2 YYEEEE. The CDR3 DNA follows: TGTGCCAGCAGCTTGAGGGGGATCCAGGGCTACACCTTC. It yields the protein CASSLRGIQGYTF. The full variable domain, in which reference TRBV5-6 and TRBJ1-2 provide the parts outside the CDR3, is DAGVTQSPTHLIKTRGQQVTLRCSPKSGHDTVSWYQQALGQGPQFIFQYYEEEERQRGNFPDRFSGHQFPNYSSELNVNALLLGDSALYLCASSLRGIQGYTFGSGTRLTVV.

At least ten counts were recorded for this clonotype. The V call is TRBV9, the J call TRBJ2-5; 8 bases are shared with TRBD1. This CDR3 has 17 residues. V gave up 0 bases and J gave up 4 bases; unmatched junction bases: 11. Germline assignment: CDR1 SGDLS and CDR2 YYNGEE. The CDR3 loop is CASSVAEGQEWPETQYF. The DNA for the CDR3 is TGTGCCAGCAGCGTAGCCGAGGGACAGGAGTGGCCAGAGACCCAGTACTTC.

This clonotype was found many times. J is TRBJ2-1 and V is TRBV12-5, with D perhaps matching TRBD2 (5 bases). Germline V gene data show CDR1 as LGHNT and CDR2 as FRNRAP. The germline V and J ends were trimmed by 5 bases and 3 bases, with 14 bases remaining between them. The CDR3 totals 15 residues. The CDR3 is CASGPEEALYNEQFF. CDR3 DNA sequence: TGTGCTAGTGGTCCTGAGGAGGCGCTCTACAATGAGCAGTTCTTC. Variable domain in full (rest from reference TRBV12-5 and TRBJ2-1): DARVTQTPRHKVTEMGQEVTMRCQPILGHNTVFWYRQTMMQGLELLAYFRNRAPLDDSGMPKDRFSAEMPDATLATLKIQPSEPRDSAVYFCASGPEEALYNEQFFGPGTRLTVL.

The table lists this clonotype with a few counts. The CDR3 DNA sequence: TGTGCCAGCAGCTTACTCGGGACAGAGAACTACGAGCAGTACTTC. Amino acid sequence: CASSLLGTENYEQYF. The chain carries TRBV7-2 and TRBJ2-7, with 7 bases fitting TRBD1. The CDR3 extends over 15 amino acids. V shed 2 bases and J 3 bases; nucleotides not matched to a gene: 7. Germline V CDR1 and CDR2: SGHTA, FQGNSA.

This clonotype was seen at least ten times. The chain links TRBV20-1 to TRBJ2-3; TRBD2 matches 13 bases. This CDR3 has 15 residues. CDR1 is DFQATT, CDR2 SNEGSKA, per germline (reference sequence). J gave up 2 bases and V 3 bases, and 2 bases lay outside the gene matches. The CDR3 is CSARGLAGSTDTQYF. CDR3 nucleotide sequence: TGCAGTGCTAGGGGACTAGCGGGGTCCACAGATACGCAGTATTTT.

This clonotype was seen ten or more times. V and J are TRBV6-6 and TRBJ2-3; 8 positions match TRBD1. The ends lost 2 bases at V and 4 bases at J; junction bases unmatched: 8. The germline gives CDR1 MNHNY, CDR2 SVGAGI (reference sequence). The CDR3 runs to 16 residues. CDR3 coding DNA: TGTGCCAGCAGTTACCTCCCAGGGGGCTACGCAGATACGCAGTATTTT. This codes for CASSYLPGGYADTQYF.

This clonotype has ten or more counts. The chain employs TRBV5-1 and TRBJ1-2; D gene uncertain. The CDR3 is made up of 12 amino acids. The germline gives CDR1 SGHRS, CDR2 YFSETQ. The germline V and J ends were trimmed by 0 bases and 6 bases, with 6 bases remaining between them. In DNA, the CDR3 is TGCGCCAGCAGCTTGGACCTCAATGGCTACACCTTC. Residues: CASSLDLNGYTF.

The V call is TRBV2, the J call TRBJ1-1; 7 nucleotides line up with TRBD1. Per the germline V gene, CDR1 is SNHLY and CDR2 is FYNNEI. The CDR3 extends over 19 amino acids. Unmatched junction bases numbered 20, after V lost 6 bases and J lost 1 base. In nucleotides, the CDR3 is TGTGCCAGCAGAAATGGTCCTACAGGGGCGGGGACCGGGAACACTGAAGCTTTCTTT. Its translation: CASRNGPTGAGTGNTEAFF. Looking up the rest from reference TRBV2 and TRBJ1-1 gives the full variable domain: EPEVTQTPSHQVTQMGQEVILRCVPISNHLYFYWYRQILGQKVEFLVSFYNNEISEKSEIFDDQFSVERPDGSNFTLKIRSTKLEDSAMYFCASRNGPTGAGTGNTEAFFGQGTRLTVV.

The table lists this clonotype with many counts. This sequence joins TRBV7-9 and TRBJ2-3; TRBD2 agrees at 10 bases. V was pared by 1 base and J by 2 bases, with 6 bases of the junction left unmatched. The germline gives CDR1 SEHNR, CDR2 FQNEAQ (reference sequence). The CDR3 consists of 17 residues. As DNA, the CDR3 is TGTGCCAGCAGCTTAGGTGGTAGCGGGGGGTCCACAGATACGCAGTATTTT. Encoded protein: CASSLGGSGGSTDTQYF.

This clonotype was observed at least ten times. The V and J genes are TRBV13 and TRBJ2-3; perhaps TRBD2 as D (6 bases). This CDR3 has 15 residues. V shed 1 base and J shed 3 bases, with 11 bases lying between them. CDR1 PRHDT and CDR2 FYEKMQ come from the germline V gene (reference sequence). In DNA form, the CDR3 reads TGTGCCAGCAGCTTAGCGGGGGAAACGACAGATACGCAGTATTTT. It yields the protein CASSLAGETTDTQYF.

With regard to this clonotype: This may be a read error: a much more frequent sequence differs by one nucleotide. CDR3: CSAGRGPMNAEAFF. Here the CDR3 DNA reads TGCAGTGCTGGGAGAGGCCCGATGAACGCTGAAGCTTTCTTT. The genes are TRBV20-1 and TRBJ1-1, with D unclear. This CDR3 contains 14 residues. Germline-derived CDR1 and CDR2 are DFQATT and SNEGSKA (reference sequence).

This clonotype has a count of ten or more. The rearrangement links TRBV7-9 to TRBJ2-3; D could derive from TRBD1 or TRBD2 (5 bases each). Germline CDR1 and CDR2: SEHNR and FQNEAQ (reference sequence). Trimming stripped 5 bases from V and 4 bases from J, with 10 bases between. The CDR3 loop spans 13 amino acids. The CDR3 spells CASSPRGPDTQYF. In DNA form, the CDR3 reads TGTGCCAGCAGCCCCCGGGGACCAGATACGCAGTATTTT. The full variable domain, with the rest looked up from reference TRBV7-9 and TRBJ2-3, is DTGVSQNPRHKITKRGQNVTFRCDPISEHNRLYWYRQTLGQGPEFLTYFQNEAQLEKSRLLSDRFSAERPKGSFSTLEIQRTEQGDSAMYLCASSPRGPDTQYFGPGTRLTVL.

The chain has TRBV7-7 and TRBJ2-7; D possibly corresponds to TRBD2 (6 bases). Per germline, CDR1 SSHAT and CDR2 FNYEAQ (reference sequence). V lost 5 bases and J lost 1, with 9 bases in between. The CDR3 consists of 13 residues. CDR3 nucleotide sequence: TGTGCCAGCAGCAGGGACTTATCCTACGAGCAGTACTTC. Translation: CASSRDLSYEQYF.

This clonotype was seen ten or more times. The V call is TRBV6-5, the J call TRBJ2-1; D might be TRBD1 (5 bases). Germline V CDR1 and CDR2: MNHEY, SVGAGI. This CDR3 comprises 15 residues. The V end was cut by 5 bases, the J end by 0 bases, with 11 bases between. The DNA of the CDR3 is TGTGCCAGCAGTCCCCTAGACAGCTCCTACAATGAGCAGTTCTTC. Amino acid sequence: CASSPLDSSYNEQFF.

The chain uses TRBV7-9 and TRBJ1-1; D remains ambiguous. This CDR3 region has 14 residues. CDR1 is SEHNR, CDR2 FQNEAQ, per germline (reference sequence). Trimming stripped 4 bases from V and 0 bases from J, with 9 bases between. CDR3 sequence reads: CASSSAGMNTEAFF. For the CDR3, the DNA is TGTGCCAGCAGCTCTGCGGGGATGAACACTGAAGCTTTCTTT.

The chain carries TRBV20-1 and TRBJ1-4, with TRBD1 identical over 9 bases. Germline V CDR1 and CDR2: DFQATT, SNEGSKA (reference sequence). Trimming cost V 3 bases and J 7 bases; bases outside gene matches: 6. The CDR3 is 14 amino acids. CDR3 bases: TGCAGTGCTAGTGTGACAGGGGGAGGTGAAAAACTGTTTTTT. It encodes CSASVTGGGEKLFF.

This clonotype was detected only once. A read error may explain this, as a much larger clone is one base away. The chain couples TRBV20-1 to TRBJ2-3; 10 bases align to TRBD1. V was clipped by 3 bases and J by 7 bases; unmatched bases: 7. From germline, CDR1 is DFQATT and CDR2 SNEGSKA (reference sequence). This CDR3 comprises 14 residues. The CDR3 coding sequence is TGCAGTGCTAGGATGGACAGGGGGTTCTATACGCAGTATTTT. This translates into CSARMDRGFYTQYF.

In this sample, this clonotype turned up many times. The chain employs TRBV27 and TRBJ1-1; tentative D call: TRBD1 (5 bases). This CDR3 region has 15 residues. The germline CDR1 and CDR2 sequences are MNHEY and SMNVEV (reference sequence). The CDR3 loop is CACKPRRGMNTEAFF. The CDR3 DNA follows: TGTGCATGTAAGCCTAGGCGGGGCATGAACACTGAAGCTTTCTTT.

The chain couples TRBV6-5 to TRBJ1-1; D remains ambiguous. V shed 4 bases and J shed 3 bases, with 9 bases lying between them. CDR1 and CDR2 from the germline V gene are MNHEY and SVGAGI. The CDR3 has 13 amino acids. The CDR3 loop reads CASSFHLDTEAFF. As DNA, the CDR3 is TGTGCCAGCAGTTTTCATTTGGACACTGAAGCTTTCTTT.